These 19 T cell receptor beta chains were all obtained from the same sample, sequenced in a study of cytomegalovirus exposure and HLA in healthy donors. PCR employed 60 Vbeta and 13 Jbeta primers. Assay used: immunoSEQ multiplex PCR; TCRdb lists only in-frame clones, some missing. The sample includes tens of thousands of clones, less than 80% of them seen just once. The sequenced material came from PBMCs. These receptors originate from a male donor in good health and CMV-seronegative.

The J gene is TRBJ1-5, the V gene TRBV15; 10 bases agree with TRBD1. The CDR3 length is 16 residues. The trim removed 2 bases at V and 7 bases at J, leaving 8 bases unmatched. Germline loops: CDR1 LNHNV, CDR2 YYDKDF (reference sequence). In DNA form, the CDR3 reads TGTGCCACCAGCAGACCAGGGACAGGGGCTGAACAGCCCCAGCATTTT. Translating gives CATSRPGTGAEQPQHF.

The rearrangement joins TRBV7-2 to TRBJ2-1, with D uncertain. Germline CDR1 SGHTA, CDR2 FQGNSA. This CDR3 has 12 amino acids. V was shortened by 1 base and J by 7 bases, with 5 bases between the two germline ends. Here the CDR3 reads CASSLDRNEQFF. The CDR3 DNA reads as TGTGCCAGCAGCTTAGATCGGAATGAGCAGTTCTTC.

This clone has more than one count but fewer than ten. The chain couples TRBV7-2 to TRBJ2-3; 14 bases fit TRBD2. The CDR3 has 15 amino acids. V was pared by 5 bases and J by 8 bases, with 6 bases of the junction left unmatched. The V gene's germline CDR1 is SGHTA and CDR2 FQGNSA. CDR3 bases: TGTGCCAGCAGCATAGGACTAGCGGGAGGCGTTACGCAGTATTTT. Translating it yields CASSIGLAGGVTQYF.

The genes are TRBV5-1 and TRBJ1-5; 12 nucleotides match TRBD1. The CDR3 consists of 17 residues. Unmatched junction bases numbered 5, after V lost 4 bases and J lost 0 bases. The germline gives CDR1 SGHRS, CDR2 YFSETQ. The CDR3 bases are TGCGCCAGCAGCCCTGGGACAGGGGGCGTTAGCAATCAGCCCCAGCATTTT. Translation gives CASSPGTGGVSNQPQHF.

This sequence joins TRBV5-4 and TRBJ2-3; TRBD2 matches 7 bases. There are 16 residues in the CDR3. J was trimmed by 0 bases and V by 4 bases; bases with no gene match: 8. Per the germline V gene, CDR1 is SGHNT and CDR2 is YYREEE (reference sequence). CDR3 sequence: CASSREVGYSTDTQYF. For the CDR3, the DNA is TGTGCCAGCAGCCGGGAGGTCGGTTACAGCACAGATACGCAGTATTTT.

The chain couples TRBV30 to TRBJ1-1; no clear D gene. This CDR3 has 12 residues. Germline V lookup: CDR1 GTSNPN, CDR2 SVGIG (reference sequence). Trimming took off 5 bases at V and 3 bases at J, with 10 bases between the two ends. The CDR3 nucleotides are TGTGCCTGGGACGGGGAGGACACTGAAGCTTTCTTT. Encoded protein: CAWDGEDTEAFF.

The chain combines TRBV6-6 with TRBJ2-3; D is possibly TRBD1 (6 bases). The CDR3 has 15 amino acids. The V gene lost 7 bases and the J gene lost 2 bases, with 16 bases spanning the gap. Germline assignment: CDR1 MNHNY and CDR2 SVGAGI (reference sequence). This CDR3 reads CASNPRGQNTDTQYF. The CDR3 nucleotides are TGTGCCAGCAACCCGCGCGGACAGAACACAGATACGCAGTATTTT.

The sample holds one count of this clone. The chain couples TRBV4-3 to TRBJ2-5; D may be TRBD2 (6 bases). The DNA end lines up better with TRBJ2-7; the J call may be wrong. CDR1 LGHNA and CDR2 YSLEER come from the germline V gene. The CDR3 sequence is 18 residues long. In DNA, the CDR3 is TGCGCCAGCAGCCAAGCTTATACTCAAGCGGGTCCCTCCTACGAGCAGTACTTC. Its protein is CASSQAYTQAGPSYEQYF.

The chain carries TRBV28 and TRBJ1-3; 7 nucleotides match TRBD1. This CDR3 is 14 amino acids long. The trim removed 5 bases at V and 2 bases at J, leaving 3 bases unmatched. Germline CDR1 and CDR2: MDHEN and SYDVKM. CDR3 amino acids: CASSPGGPGNTIYF. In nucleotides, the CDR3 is TGTGCCAGCAGTCCAGGGGGACCTGGAAACACCATATATTTT.

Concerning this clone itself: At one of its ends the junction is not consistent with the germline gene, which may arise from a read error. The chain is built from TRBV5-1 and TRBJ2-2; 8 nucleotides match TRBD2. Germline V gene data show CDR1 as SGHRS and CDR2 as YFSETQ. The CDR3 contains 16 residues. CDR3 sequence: CASSPRGGVNPGELFF. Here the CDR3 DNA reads TGCGCCAGCAGCCCCCGGGGGGGGGTGAACCCCGGGGAGCTGTTTTTT.

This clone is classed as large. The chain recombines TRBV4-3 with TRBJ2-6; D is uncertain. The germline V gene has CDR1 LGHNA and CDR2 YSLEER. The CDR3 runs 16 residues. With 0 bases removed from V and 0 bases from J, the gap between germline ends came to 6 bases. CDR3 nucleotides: TGCGCCAGCAGCCAAGATTCGAGCTCTGGGGCCAACGTCCTGACTTTC. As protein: CASSQDSSSGANVLTF.

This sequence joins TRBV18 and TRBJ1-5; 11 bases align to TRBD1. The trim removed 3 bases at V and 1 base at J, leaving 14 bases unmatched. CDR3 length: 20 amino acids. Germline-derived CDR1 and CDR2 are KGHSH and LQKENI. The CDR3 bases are TGTGCCAGCTCACCGAGGAATGCGGGACAGGGGGATCAGAGCAATCAGCCCCAGCATTTT. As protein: CASSPRNAGQGDQSNQPQHF.

CDR3 residues: CASSGTGGTYNSPLHF. CDR3 bases: TGTGCCAGCAGCGGGACGGGAGGAACCTATAATTCACCCCTCCACTTT. The chain joins TRBV5-6 to TRBJ1-6, with D tentatively TRBD1 (5 bases). The V and J ends lost 4 bases and 2 bases respectively, with 13 bases between them. Germline CDR1 SGHDT, CDR2 YYEEEE. CDR3 length equals 16 residues.

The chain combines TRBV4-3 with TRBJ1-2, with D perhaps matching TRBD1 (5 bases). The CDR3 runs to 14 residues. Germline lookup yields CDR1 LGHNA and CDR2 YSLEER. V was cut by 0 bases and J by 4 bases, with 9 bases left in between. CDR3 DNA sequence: TGCGCCAGCAGCCAAGAGCAGGGCGTCTATGGCTACACCTTC. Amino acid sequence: CASSQEQGVYGYTF.

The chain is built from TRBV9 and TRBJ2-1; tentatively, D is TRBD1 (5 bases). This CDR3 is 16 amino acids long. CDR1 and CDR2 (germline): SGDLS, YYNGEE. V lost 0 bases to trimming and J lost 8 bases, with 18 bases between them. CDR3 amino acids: CASSVAGSPLSDEQFF. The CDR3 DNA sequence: TGTGCCAGCAGCGTAGCAGGGTCCCCTCTCAGTGATGAGCAGTTCTTC.

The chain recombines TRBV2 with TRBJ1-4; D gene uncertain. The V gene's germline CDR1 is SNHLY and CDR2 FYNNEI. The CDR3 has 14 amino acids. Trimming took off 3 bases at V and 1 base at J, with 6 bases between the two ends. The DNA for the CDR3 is TGTGCCAGCAGTGATAGCGAAACTAATGAAAAACTGTTTTTT. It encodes CASSDSETNEKLFF.

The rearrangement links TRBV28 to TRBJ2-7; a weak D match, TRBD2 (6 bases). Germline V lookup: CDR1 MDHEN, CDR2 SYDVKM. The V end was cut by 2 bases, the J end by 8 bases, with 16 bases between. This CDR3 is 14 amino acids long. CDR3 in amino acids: CASSLGTPWGQQYF. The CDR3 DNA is TGTGCCAGCAGTTTAGGGACTCCCTGGGGCCAGCAGTACTTC.

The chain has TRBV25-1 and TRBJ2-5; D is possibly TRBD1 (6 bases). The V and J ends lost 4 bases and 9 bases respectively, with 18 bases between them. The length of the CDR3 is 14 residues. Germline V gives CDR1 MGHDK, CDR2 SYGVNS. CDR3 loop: CASSGTVQSAAQYF. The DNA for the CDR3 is TGTGCCAGCAGTGGGACAGTCCAATCGGCGGCCCAGTACTTC.

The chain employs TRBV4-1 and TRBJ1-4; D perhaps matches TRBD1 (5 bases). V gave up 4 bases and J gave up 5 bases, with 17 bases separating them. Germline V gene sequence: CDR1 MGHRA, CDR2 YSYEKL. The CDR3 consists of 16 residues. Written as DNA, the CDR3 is TGCGCCAGCAGCCCCGGGACCGGAGGGTTAAATGAAAAACTGTTTTTT. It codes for CASSPGTGGLNEKLFF.